A single TCR beta chain is shown here with its context. Its antigen is not known. Data came from immunoSEQ multiplex PCR; TCRdb stores just in-frame clones and leaves some out. This table holds roughly 100,000 clones, roughly 91% found once. The data are from a study of siplizumab effects on memory and regulatory T cells. Study conclusions and caveats: In controls, about a quarter of mappable alloreactive CD4+ clones were Treg-derived on average, versus 68.8% with siplizumab. Siplizumab significantly brought down the alloreactive sequences that trace back to unstimulated CD4+ memory cells.

Germline V gives CDR1 MNHEY, CDR2 SMNVEV (reference sequence). The CDR3 covers 14 residues. Trimming at V came to 5 bases and at J to 10 bases, leaving 11 bases not matched to a gene. The chain uses TRBV27 and TRBJ1-1; 9 bases align to TRBD1. The TCR sequence derives from a human donor in good health. Sequences were obtained from CD4+ T cells sorted from blood. The DNA of the CDR3 is TGTGCCAGCAGTAGTCCGGGACAGGGTCTCCGAGCTTTCTTT. This gives the protein CASSSPGQGLRAFF.